What follows is one T cell receptor beta chain and its context. This sample is part of a study of response to subunit inactivated influenza vaccine. Each CDR3 protein is one row after TCRdb ran MiXCR on the RT-PCR reads. The sample records 500,000 to 600,000 distinct CDR3 sequences, approximately 12% being singletons. CDR3 size: 13 residues. Trimming left V 4 bases short and J 7 bases short, with 14 bases between. The germline V gene has CDR1 SNHLY and CDR2 FYNNEI. The source is a man aged 45-65 years who received an inactivated influenza vaccine. The chain has TRBV2 and TRBJ2-7, with a possible D match to TRBD2 (6 bases). The sample in question was PBMCs from blood, obtained on the day of vaccination. This chain's CDR3 is CASSVGEATEQYF. The CDR3 coding sequence is TGTGCCAGCAGTGTGGGGGAGGCGACGGAGCAGTACTTC.